These 21 T cell receptor beta chains originate from one sample sequenced in a study of Graves' ophthalmopathy and Graves' hyperthyroidism. RNA served as the template for amplifying TCR beta CDR3 regions. An opening RT-PCR round employed HTBI primers and preceded a second-round multiplex PCR. TCRdb independently ran MiXCR on the multiplex PCR reads; one entry per CDR3 protein. Seen here are about 740,000 distinct CDR3 sequences, 40% observed once, and the top ten hold approximately 46%. Sequences were obtained from peripheral blood. The receptors derive from an adult man with Graves' ophthalmopathy.

The rearrangement links TRBV7-2 to TRBJ1-3; D might be TRBD1 (5 bases). This CDR3 has 15 residues. V shed 7 bases and J shed 4 bases, with 17 bases lying between them. Germline values: CDR1 SGHTA, CDR2 FQGNSA. The CDR3 protein is CASILPGTAGNTIYF. CDR3 nucleotides: TGTGCCAGCATTCTTCCCGGGACGGCAGGAAACACCATATATTTT.

There are a few counts of this clonotype. The chain couples TRBV11-2 to TRBJ2-3, with D perhaps matching TRBD2 (6 bases). This CDR3 is built from 15 residues. V was trimmed by 6 bases and J by 3 bases, leaving 16 bases between them. Germline CDR1 reads SGHAT; CDR2 reads FQNNGV. The CDR3 sequence: CASSYQAGRTDTQYF. Here the CDR3 DNA reads TGTGCCAGCAGTTACCAAGCCGGGAGAACAGATACGCAGTATTTT. The full variable domain, with the rest looked up from reference TRBV11-2 and TRBJ2-3, is EAGVAQSPRYKIIEKRQSVAFWCNPISGHATLYWYQQILGQGPKLLIQFQNNGVVDDSQLPKDRFSAERLKGVDSTLKIQPAKLEDSAVYLCASSYQAGRTDTQYFGPGTRLTVL.

The V call is TRBV6-5, the J call TRBJ2-5; either TRBD1 or TRBD2 may fit D (5 bases each). Trimming took 8 bases from V and 3 from J, leaving 19 bases between them. The CDR3 spans 15 residues. Germline CDR1 and CDR2: MNHEY and SVGAGI. The CDR3 nucleotides read TGTGCCAGCTCCCCGTTGGGGGTTGGTAAAGAGACCCAGTACTTC. This encodes CASSPLGVGKETQYF.

The chain employs TRBV7-9 and TRBJ2-3; 7 nucleotides match TRBD2. J gave up 3 bases and V 5 bases, and 8 bases lay outside the gene matches. Germline lookup yields CDR1 SEHNR and CDR2 FQNEAQ (reference sequence). The length of the CDR3 is 15 residues. The CDR3 is CASSRMRGTTDTQYF. CDR3 DNA sequence: TGTGCCAGCAGCAGGATGCGGGGGACGACAGATACGCAGTATTTT.

The V and J genes are TRBV11-2 and TRBJ2-7, with D tentatively TRBD1 (6 bases). V shed 5 bases and J shed 3 bases, with 14 bases lying between them. The CDR3 covers 14 residues. Germline V CDR1 and CDR2: SGHAT, FQNNGV. CDR3 amino acids: CASSQDTGSYEQYF. In nucleotides, the CDR3 is TGTGCCAGCAGCCAGGACACAGGGAGCTACGAGCAGTACTTC.

The chain combines TRBV5-1 with TRBJ1-2; unclear D gene. The germline V and J ends were trimmed by 0 bases and 12 bases, with 12 bases remaining between them. The CDR3 contains 12 residues. The germline V gene encodes CDR1 SGHRS and CDR2 YFSETQ. The CDR3 DNA is TGCGCCAGCAGCTTGGGGGGTGAGGCGAACACCTTC. Translation gives CASSLGGEANTF.

This rearrangement joins TRBV29-1 to TRBJ1-2; D is perhaps TRBD1 (5 bases). V shed 4 bases and J shed 6 bases, with 18 bases lying between them. The CDR3 is made up of 14 amino acids. Germline V gene lookup returns CDR1 SQVTM and CDR2 ANQGSEA. The CDR3 region is CSVGASGGGNGYTF. CDR3 bases: TGCAGCGTTGGGGCCTCGGGGGGTGGAAATGGCTACACCTTC.

This clonotype was seen many times. V usage is TRBV7-9 and J usage is TRBJ2-5, with 8 bases that match TRBD2. Germline-derived CDR1 and CDR2 are SEHNR and FQNEAQ (reference sequence). The CDR3 is 15 amino acids. V dropped 2 bases and J dropped 2; count of bases not matched to a gene: 4. CDR3 in DNA: TGTGCCAGCAGCTTAAGAGCGGGGGTACAAGAGACCCAGTACTTC. This gives the protein CASSLRAGVQETQYF. The complete variable domain, with remaining parts taken from reference TRBV7-9 and TRBJ2-5, reads DTGVSQNPRHKITKRGQNVTFRCDPISEHNRLYWYRQTLGQGPEFLTYFQNEAQLEKSRLLSDRFSAERPKGSFSTLEIQRTEQGDSAMYLCASSLRAGVQETQYFGPGTRLLVL.

The J gene is TRBJ1-5, the V gene TRBV24-1; 9 nucleotides line up with TRBD1. Germline V CDR1 and CDR2: KGHDR, SFDVKD. J was trimmed by 7 bases and V by 11 bases; bases with no gene match: 11. The CDR3 length is 14 residues. The CDR3 DNA sequence: TGTGCCAGCAGACCGCGGGACAGGGACCAGCCCCAGCATTTT. It translates to CASRPRDRDQPQHF.

This clonotype has ten or more counts. The rearrangement joins TRBV7-9 to TRBJ2-7, with 7 bases matching TRBD1. The germline V gene has CDR1 SEHNR and CDR2 FQNEAQ (reference sequence). The CDR3 consists of 14 residues. The J segment lost 2 bases and the V segment lost 5 bases, leaving 6 bases of the junction unmatched. The CDR3 region is CASSPDRPPYEQYF. The CDR3 DNA sequence: TGTGCCAGCAGCCCGGACAGGCCACCCTACGAGCAGTACTTC.

The V call is TRBV9, the J call TRBJ1-5; the match to TRBD1 covers 12 bases. V gave up 5 bases and J gave up 4 bases; unmatched junction bases: 7. Germline-derived CDR1 and CDR2 are SGDLS and YYNGEE. This CDR3 is 16 amino acids long. CDR3 sequence reads: CASSLPGQGANQPQHF. In DNA, the CDR3 is TGTGCCAGCAGTTTGCCGGGACAGGGGGCAAATCAGCCCCAGCATTTT. The variable domain in full, with the rest retrieved from reference TRBV9 and TRBJ1-5, is DSGVTQTPKHLITATGQRVTLRCSPRSGDLSVYWYQQSLDQGLQFLIQYYNGEERAKGNILERFSAQQFPDLHSELNLSSLELGDSALYFCASSLPGQGANQPQHFGDGTRLSIL.

The chain joins TRBV11-2 to TRBJ2-7, with D possibly being TRBD1 (9 bases). V lost 3 bases, J lost 5 bases, and 20 bases lay in between. Germline-derived CDR1 and CDR2 are SGHAT and FQNNGV. This CDR3 has 16 amino acids. The CDR3: CASSLAGGQGIDEQYF. The DNA for the CDR3 is TGTGCCAGCAGCTTGGCGGGGGGACAGGGTATCGACGAGCAGTACTTC.

The V gene is TRBV15, the J gene TRBJ1-2, with TRBD1 matching 10 bases. The CDR3 is 16 residues long. Germline V lookup: CDR1 LNHNV, CDR2 YYDKDF (reference sequence). Germline trimming cut 3 bases from V and 7 bases from J; bases unmatched to any gene: 11. Here the CDR3 reads CATSSVSGQGRSGYTF. The CDR3 region has the DNA TGTGCCACCAGCAGTGTTTCGGGACAGGGGAGGAGTGGCTACACCTTC.

This clonotype was counted a single time. The chain uses TRBV12-3 or TRBV12-4 and TRBJ2-7, with TRBD1 identical over 7 bases. The CDR3 covers 15 residues. V lost 6 bases and J lost 1; bases outside the gene matches: 9. CDR3: CASRTGTVKSYEQYF. The CDR3 nucleotides read TGTGCCAGCAGAACCGGGACAGTAAAGTCCTACGAGCAGTACTTC.

This sequence joins TRBV7-2 and TRBJ2-7, with no clear D. Germline loops: CDR1 SGHTA, CDR2 FQGNSA. V lost 6 bases and J lost 5, with 20 bases in between. The CDR3 consists of 15 residues. The CDR3 sequence is CASRRRPGAFHEQYF. The CDR3 region has the DNA TGTGCCAGCAGACGTCGGCCAGGTGCGTTCCACGAGCAGTACTTC.

This clonotype was detected ten times or more. The chain carries TRBV24-1 and TRBJ1-1, with 8 bases fitting TRBD1. This CDR3 has 15 residues. CDR1 and CDR2 from the germline V gene are KGHDR and SFDVKD. Losses at the gene ends were 4 bases for V and 4 bases for J; bases not matched to a gene: 7. CDR3 nucleotide sequence: TGTGCCACCAGTGACCCGACAGGGGCTCCCACTGAAGCTTTCTTT. Protein product: CATSDPTGAPTEAFF.

This chain connects TRBV7-7 to TRBJ2-5; possibly TRBD2 for D (5 bases). The CDR3 contains 15 residues. CDR1 is SSHAT and CDR2 is FNYEAQ in the germline V gene (reference sequence). The V end was cut by 5 bases, the J end by 3 bases, with 16 bases between. The DNA for the CDR3 is TGTGCCAGCAGCCGGCTTATTCTGCGGGAAGAGACCCAGTACTTC. It is translated as CASSRLILREETQYF.

This clonotype was seen many times. The V gene is TRBV19, the J gene TRBJ1-2; 8 bases match TRBD1. This CDR3 has 15 amino acids. Germline assignment: CDR1 LNHDA and CDR2 SQIVND (reference sequence). The V segment lost 5 bases and the J segment 4 bases; nucleotides outside the gene matches: 9. CDR3 in amino acids: CASSAQGASSYGYTF. DNA for the CDR3: TGTGCCAGTAGTGCGCAGGGGGCTAGCTCCTATGGCTACACCTTC. Full variable domain (missing parts from reference TRBV19 and TRBJ1-2): DGGITQSPKYLFRKEGQNVTLSCEQNLNHDAMYWYRQDPGQGLRLIYYSQIVNDFQKGDIAEGYSVSREKKESFPLTVTSAQKNPTAFYLCASSAQGASSYGYTFGSGTRLTVV.

With respect to this clonotype: Possible read error: a much larger clone is one base away. The chain joins TRBV29-1 to TRBJ2-7; TRBD2 matches 14 bases. V lost 4 bases, J lost 3 bases, and 14 bases stayed unmatched. Germline V gene data show CDR1 as SQVTM and CDR2 as ANQGSEA. The CDR3 totals 18 residues. CDR3 sequence (DNA): TGCAGCGTTGGTACAACGGGACTAGCGGGAGTGCTAGACTACGAGCAGTACTTC. Amino acids: CSVGTTGLAGVLDYEQYF.

This chain joins TRBV19 and TRBJ1-1, with TRBD1 identical over 7 bases. Germline assignment: CDR1 LNHDA and CDR2 SQIVND (reference sequence). After removal of 3 bases from V and 6 bases from J, the junction contained 13 bases not matched to a gene. CDR3 size: 16 residues. CDR3 region: CASSIAGSGGWAEAFF. The CDR3 region has the DNA TGTGCCAGTAGTATCGCCGGGTCAGGGGGTTGGGCTGAAGCTTTCTTT.

This clonotype was detected ten times or more. The rearrangement uses TRBV2 and TRBJ1-4; D is unresolved. Trimming cost V 4 bases and J 10 bases, with 10 bases left between them. Germline V lookup: CDR1 SNHLY, CDR2 FYNNEI. CDR3 length equals 12 residues. In DNA, the CDR3 is TGTGCCAGCAGTGGGCCGATCGGAAAACTGTTTTTT. Protein product: CASSGPIGKLFF. Looking up the rest from reference TRBV2 and TRBJ1-4 gives the full variable domain: EPEVTQTPSHQVTQMGQEVILRCVPISNHLYFYWYRQILGQKVEFLVSFYNNEISEKSEIFDDQFSVERPDGSNFTLKIRSTKLEDSAMYFCASSGPIGKLFFGSGTQLSVL.